This TCR beta chain was identified during a study of T cells after yellow fever vaccination. As TCR cDNA was made by 5'RACE template switching, a universal primer site and UMIs were added. TCRdb processed the 5' RACE reads anew with MiXCR; each CDR3 protein has one entry. The repertoire holds around 46,000 distinct CDR3 sequences, with about 6.8% as singletons. This clonotype was recorded at least ten times. In germline, CDR1 is ENHRY, CDR2 SYGVKD. The V end lost 7 bases, the J end lost 5 bases, and 14 bases lay between the germline ends. The CDR3 loop spans 14 amino acids. The sequences come from CD8+ T cells not binding an NS4B(214-222) dextramer, sorted from PBMCs, collected 45 days after the yellow fever booster vaccination. The sequence was obtained from a man aged 25 to 40 who received the YFV17D yellow fever vaccine. The chain combines TRBV10-3 with TRBJ1-4, with a possible D match to TRBD1 (5 bases). In DNA, the CDR3 is TGTGCCATCAAGGGAGACAGCGTGAATGAAAAACTGTTTTTT. Residues: CAIKGDSVNEKLFF.